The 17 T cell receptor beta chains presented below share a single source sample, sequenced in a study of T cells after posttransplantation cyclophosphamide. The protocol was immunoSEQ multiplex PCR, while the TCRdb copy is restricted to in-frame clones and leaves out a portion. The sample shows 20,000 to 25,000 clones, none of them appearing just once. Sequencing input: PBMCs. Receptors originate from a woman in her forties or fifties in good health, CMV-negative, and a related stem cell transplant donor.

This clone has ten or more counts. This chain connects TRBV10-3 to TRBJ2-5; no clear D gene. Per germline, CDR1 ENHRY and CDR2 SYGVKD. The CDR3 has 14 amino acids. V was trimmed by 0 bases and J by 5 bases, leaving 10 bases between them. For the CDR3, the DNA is TGTGCCATCAGTGAGTCGATTAAAGCGGAGACCCAGTACTTC. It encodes CAISESIKAETQYF.

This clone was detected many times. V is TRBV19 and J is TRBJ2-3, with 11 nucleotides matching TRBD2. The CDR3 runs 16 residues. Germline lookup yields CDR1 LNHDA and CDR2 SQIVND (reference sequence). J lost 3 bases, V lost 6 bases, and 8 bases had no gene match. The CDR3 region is CASSTTSGIGTDTQYF. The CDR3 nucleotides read TGTGCCAGTAGCACGACTAGCGGGATTGGAACAGATACGCAGTATTTT.

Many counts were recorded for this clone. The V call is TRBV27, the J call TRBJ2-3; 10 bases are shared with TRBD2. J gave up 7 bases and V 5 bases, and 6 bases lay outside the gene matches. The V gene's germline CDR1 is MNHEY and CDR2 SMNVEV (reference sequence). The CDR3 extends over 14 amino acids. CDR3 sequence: CASSAGLAIHTQYF. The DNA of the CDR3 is TGTGCCAGCAGTGCGGGACTAGCGATACATACGCAGTATTTT.

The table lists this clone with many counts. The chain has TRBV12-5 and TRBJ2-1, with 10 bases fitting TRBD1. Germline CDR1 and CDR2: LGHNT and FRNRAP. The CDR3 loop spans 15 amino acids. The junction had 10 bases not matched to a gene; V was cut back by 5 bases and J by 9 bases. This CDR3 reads CASGPDRGGLIEQFF. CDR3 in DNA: TGTGCTAGTGGTCCGGACAGGGGGGGGCTGATTGAGCAGTTCTTC. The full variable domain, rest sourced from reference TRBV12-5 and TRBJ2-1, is DARVTQTPRHKVTEMGQEVTMRCQPILGHNTVFWYRQTMMQGLELLAYFRNRAPLDDSGMPKDRFSAEMPDATLATLKIQPSEPRDSAVYFCASGPDRGGLIEQFFGPGTRLTVL.

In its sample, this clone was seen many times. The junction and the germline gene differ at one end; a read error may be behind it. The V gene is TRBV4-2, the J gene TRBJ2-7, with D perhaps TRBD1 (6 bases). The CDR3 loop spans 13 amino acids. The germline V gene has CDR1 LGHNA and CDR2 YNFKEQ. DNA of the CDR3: TGTGCCAGCAGGCAAGACAGGTACTACGAGCAGTACTTC. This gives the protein CASRQDRYYEQYF.

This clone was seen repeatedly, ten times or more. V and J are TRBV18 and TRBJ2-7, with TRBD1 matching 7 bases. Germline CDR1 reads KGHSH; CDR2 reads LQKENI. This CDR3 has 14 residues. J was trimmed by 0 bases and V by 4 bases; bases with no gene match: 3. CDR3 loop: CASSRGTASYEQYF. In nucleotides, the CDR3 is TGTGCCAGCTCACGGGGGACAGCCTCCTACGAGCAGTACTTC.

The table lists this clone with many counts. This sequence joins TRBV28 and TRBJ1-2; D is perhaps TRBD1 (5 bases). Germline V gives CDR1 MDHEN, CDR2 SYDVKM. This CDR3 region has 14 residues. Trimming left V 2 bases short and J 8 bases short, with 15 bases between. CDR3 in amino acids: CASSLRREGQGYTF. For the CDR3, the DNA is TGTGCCAGCAGTTTAAGGAGGGAGGGGCAGGGCTACACCTTC.

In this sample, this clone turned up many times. The CDR3 reads CAIRDRDRKTDTQYF. The DNA for the CDR3 is TGTGCCATCAGGGACCGGGACAGGAAAACAGATACGCAGTATTTT. The chain has TRBV10-3 and TRBJ2-3; 8 nucleotides match TRBD1. V gave up 6 bases and J gave up 3 bases; unmatched junction bases: 8. This CDR3 has 15 residues. Germline CDR1 reads ENHRY; CDR2 reads SYGVKD.

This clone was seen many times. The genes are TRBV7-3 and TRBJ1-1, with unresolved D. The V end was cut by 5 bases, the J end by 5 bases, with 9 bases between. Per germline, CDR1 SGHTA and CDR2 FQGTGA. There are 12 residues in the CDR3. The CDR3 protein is CASSNGGTEAFF. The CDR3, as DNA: TGTGCCAGCAGCAACGGAGGGACTGAAGCTTTCTTT.

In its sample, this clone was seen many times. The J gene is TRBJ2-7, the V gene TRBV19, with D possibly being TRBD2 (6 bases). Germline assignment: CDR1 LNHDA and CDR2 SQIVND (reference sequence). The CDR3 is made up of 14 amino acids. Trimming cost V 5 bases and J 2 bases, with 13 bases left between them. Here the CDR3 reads CASSLKSGAYEQYF. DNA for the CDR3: TGTGCCAGTAGTCTAAAGTCGGGGGCCTACGAGCAGTACTTC.

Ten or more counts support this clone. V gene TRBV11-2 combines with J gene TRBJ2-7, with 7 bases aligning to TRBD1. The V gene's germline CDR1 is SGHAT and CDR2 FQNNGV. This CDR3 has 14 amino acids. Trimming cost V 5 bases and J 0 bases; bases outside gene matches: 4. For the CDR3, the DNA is TGTGCCAGCAGCGCCGACAGGGTCTCCTACGAGCAGTACTTC. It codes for CASSADRVSYEQYF.

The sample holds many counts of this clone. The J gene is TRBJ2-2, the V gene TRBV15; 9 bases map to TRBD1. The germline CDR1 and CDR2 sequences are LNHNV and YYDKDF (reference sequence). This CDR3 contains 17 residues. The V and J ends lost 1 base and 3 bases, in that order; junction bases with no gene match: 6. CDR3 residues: CATSRGGTGHHTGELFF. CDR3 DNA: TGTGCCACCAGCAGAGGTGGGACAGGGCATCACACCGGGGAGCTGTTTTTT.

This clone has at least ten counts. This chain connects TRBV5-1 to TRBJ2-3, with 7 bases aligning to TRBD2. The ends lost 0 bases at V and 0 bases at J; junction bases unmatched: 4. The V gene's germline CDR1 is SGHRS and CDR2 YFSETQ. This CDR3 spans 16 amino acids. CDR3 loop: CASSLGTGGSTDTQYF. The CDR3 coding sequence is TGCGCCAGCAGCTTGGGTACGGGGGGTAGCACAGATACGCAGTATTTT.

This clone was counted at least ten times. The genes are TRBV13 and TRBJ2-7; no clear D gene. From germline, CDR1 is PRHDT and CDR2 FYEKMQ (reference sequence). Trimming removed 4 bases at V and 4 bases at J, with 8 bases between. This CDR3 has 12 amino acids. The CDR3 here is CASSSNFYEQYF. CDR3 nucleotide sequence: TGTGCCAGCAGCTCCAACTTTTACGAGCAGTACTTC.

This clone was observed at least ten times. The CDR3 coding sequence is TGTGCCACCAGCAGACACAGTGATCCTAATGAAAAACTGTTTTTT. Protein sequence: CATSRHSDPNEKLFF. The V and J genes are TRBV15 and TRBJ1-4; D uncertain. CDR1 and CDR2 (germline): LNHNV, YYDKDF (reference sequence). V dropped 2 bases and J dropped 3 bases, with 10 bases sitting between them. The CDR3 consists of 15 residues.

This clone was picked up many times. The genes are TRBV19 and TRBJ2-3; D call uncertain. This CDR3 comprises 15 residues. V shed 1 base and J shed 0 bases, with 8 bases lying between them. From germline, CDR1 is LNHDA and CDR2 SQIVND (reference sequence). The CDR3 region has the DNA TGTGCCAGTAGTATAGGCAGTAAAAGCACAGATACGCAGTATTTT. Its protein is CASSIGSKSTDTQYF.

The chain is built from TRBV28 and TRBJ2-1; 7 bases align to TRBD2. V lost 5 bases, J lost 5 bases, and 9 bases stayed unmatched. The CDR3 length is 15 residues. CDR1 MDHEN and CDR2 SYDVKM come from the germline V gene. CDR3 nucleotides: TGTGCCAGCAGTCTTTCCAGCGGGAAGAACAATGAGCAGTTCTTC. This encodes CASSLSSGKNNEQFF.